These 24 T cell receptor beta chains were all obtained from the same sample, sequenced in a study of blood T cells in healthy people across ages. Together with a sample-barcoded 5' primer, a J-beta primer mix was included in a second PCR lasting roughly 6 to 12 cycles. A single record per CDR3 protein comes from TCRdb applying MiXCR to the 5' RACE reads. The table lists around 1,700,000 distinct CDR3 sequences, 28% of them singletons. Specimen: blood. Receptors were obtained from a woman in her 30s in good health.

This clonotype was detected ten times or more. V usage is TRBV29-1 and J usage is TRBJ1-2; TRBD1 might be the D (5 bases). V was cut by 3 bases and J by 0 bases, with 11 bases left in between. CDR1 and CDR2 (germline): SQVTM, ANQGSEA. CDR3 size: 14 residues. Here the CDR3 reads CSVERGIANYGYTF. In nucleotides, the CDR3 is TGCAGCGTTGAGAGGGGTATAGCTAACTATGGCTACACCTTC. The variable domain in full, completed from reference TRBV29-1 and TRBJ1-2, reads SAVISQKPSRDICQRGTSLTIQCQVDSQVTMMFWYRQQPGQSLTLIATANQGSEATYESGFVIDKFPISRPNLTFSTLTVSNMSPEDSSIYLCSVERGIANYGYTFGSGTRLTVV.

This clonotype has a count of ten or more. The CDR3 DNA reads TGCAGTGCTAGACTCCCGGGACTAGGATTCAATGAGCAGTTCTTC. Residues: CSARLPGLGFNEQFF. The chain carries TRBV20-1 and TRBJ2-1; 8 bases map to TRBD2. The junction had 9 bases not matched to a gene; V was cut back by 2 bases and J by 6 bases. CDR3 length equals 15 residues. Germline V gives CDR1 DFQATT, CDR2 SNEGSKA (reference sequence).

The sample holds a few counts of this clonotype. The CDR3 DNA follows: TGTGCCAGCAGTGATCAGGCAGGGGGCACTGAAGCTTTCTTT. Amino acid sequence: CASSDQAGGTEAFF. This chain connects TRBV2 to TRBJ1-1; TRBD1 matches 7 bases. Germline CDR1 is SNHLY and CDR2 is FYNNEI. After removal of 3 bases from V and 4 bases from J, the junction contained 5 bases not matched to a gene. CDR3 size: 14 residues.

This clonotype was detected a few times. The CDR3 coding sequence is TGTGCCAGCAGTCCCCGGCAGGCAGATGAGCAGTTCTTC. Encoded protein: CASSPRQADEQFF. The chain links TRBV12-3 or TRBV12-4 to TRBJ2-1; D uncertain. V lost 5 bases to trimming and J lost 8 bases, with 13 bases between them. The length of the CDR3 is 13 residues.

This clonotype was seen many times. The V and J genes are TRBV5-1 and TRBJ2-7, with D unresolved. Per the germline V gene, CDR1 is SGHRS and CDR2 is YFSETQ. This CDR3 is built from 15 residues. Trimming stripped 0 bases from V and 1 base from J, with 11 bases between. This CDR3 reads CASSLDPLGSYEQYF. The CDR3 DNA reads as TGCGCCAGCAGCTTGGATCCCCTAGGATCCTACGAGCAGTACTTC.

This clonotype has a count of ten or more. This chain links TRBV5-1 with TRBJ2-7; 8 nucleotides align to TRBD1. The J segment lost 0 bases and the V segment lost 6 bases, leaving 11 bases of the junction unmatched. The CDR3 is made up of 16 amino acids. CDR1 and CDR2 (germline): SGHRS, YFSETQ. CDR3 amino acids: CASKRPGTGNSYEQYF. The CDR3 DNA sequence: TGCGCCAGCAAAAGACCCGGGACAGGAAACTCCTACGAGCAGTACTTC.

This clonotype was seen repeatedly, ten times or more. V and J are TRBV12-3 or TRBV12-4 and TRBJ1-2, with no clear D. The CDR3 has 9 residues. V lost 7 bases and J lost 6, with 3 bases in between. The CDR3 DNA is TGTGCCAGCAAAGATGGCTACACCTTC. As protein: CASKDGYTF.

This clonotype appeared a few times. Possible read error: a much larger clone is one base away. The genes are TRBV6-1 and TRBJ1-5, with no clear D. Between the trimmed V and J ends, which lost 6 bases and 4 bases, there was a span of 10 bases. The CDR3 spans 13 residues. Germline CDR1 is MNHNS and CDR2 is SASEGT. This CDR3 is CASSPIGNQPQHF. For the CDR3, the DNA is TGTGCCAGCAGCCCGATAGGGAATCAGCCCCAGCATTTT.

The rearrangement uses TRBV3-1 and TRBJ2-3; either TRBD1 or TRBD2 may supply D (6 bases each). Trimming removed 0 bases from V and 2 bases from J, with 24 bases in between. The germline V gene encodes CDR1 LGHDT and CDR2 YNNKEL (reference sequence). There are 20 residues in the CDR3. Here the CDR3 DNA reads TGTGCCAGCAGCCAAGATTTTTGGGGGGCAGCTATAGGAGTCACAGATACGCAGTATTTT. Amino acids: CASSQDFWGAAIGVTDTQYF.

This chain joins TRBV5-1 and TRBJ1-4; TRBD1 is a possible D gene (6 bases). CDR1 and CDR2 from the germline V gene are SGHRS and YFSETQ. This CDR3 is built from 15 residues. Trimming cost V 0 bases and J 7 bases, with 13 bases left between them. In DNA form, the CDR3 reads TGCGCCAGCAGCTTGGAACAGGGATCAAGTGAAAAACTGTTTTTT. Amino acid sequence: CASSLEQGSSEKLFF.

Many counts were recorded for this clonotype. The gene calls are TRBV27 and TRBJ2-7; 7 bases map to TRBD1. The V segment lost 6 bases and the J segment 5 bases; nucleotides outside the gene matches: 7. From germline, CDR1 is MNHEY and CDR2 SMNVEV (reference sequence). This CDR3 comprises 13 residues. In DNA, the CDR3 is TGTGCCAGCAGCCTTGGACAGGCAAACGAGCAGTACTTC. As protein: CASSLGQANEQYF.

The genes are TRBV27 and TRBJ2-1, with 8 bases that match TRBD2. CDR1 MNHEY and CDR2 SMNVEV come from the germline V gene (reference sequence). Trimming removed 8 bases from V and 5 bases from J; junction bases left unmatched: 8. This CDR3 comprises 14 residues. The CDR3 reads CASRTSWSHNEQFF. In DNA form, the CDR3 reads TGTGCCAGCCGGACTAGCTGGTCCCACAATGAGCAGTTCTTC.

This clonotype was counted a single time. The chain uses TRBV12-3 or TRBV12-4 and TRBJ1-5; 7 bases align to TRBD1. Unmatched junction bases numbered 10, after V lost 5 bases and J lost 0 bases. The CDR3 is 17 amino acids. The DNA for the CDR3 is TGTGCCAGCAGTGGGGGACAGCTTTTGCATAGCAATCAGCCCCAGCATTTT. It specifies CASSGGQLLHSNQPQHF.

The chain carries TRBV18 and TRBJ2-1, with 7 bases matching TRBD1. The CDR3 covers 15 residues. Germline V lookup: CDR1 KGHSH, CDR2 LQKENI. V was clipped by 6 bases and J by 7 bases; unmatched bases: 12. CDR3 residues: CASSRAGTAFNEQFF. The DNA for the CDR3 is TGTGCCAGCTCTAGAGCCGGGACAGCCTTTAATGAGCAGTTCTTC.

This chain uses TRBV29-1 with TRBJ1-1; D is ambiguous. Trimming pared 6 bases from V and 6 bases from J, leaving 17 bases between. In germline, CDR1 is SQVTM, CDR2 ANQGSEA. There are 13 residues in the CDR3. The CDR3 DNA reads TGCAGCGTGGCACGGGGTGGCGCGGCTGAAGCTTTCTTT. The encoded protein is CSVARGGAAEAFF.

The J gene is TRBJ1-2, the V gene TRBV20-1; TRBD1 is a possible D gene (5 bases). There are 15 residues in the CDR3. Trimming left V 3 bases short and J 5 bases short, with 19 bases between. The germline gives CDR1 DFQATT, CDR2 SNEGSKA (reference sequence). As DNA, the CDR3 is TGCAGTGCTAGGGAAAGATCCGGGACGCAATATGGCTACACCTTC. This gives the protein CSARERSGTQYGYTF.

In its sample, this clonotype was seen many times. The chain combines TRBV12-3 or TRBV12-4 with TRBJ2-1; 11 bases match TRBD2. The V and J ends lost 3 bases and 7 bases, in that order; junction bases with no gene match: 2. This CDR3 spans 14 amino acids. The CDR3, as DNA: TGTGCCAGCAGTTTTGGACTAGCGGGTAATGAGCAGTTCTTC. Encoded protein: CASSFGLAGNEQFF.

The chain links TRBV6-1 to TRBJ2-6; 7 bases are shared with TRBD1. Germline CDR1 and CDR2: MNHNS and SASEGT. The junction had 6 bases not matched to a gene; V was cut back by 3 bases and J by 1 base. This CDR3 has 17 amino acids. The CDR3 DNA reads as TGTGCCAGCAGTGATCCGGGACAGCAATCTGGGGCCAACGTCCTGACTTTC. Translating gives CASSDPGQQSGANVLTF.

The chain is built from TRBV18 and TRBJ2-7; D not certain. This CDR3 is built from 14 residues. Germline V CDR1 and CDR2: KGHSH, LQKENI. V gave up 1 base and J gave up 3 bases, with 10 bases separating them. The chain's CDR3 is CASSPQGGVYEQYF. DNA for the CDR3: TGTGCCAGCTCACCACAGGGTGGGGTCTACGAGCAGTACTTC. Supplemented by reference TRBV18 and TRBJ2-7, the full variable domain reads NAGVMQNPRHLVRRRGQEARLRCSPMKGHSHVYWYRQLPEEGLKFMVYLQKENIIDESGMPKERFSAEFPKEGPSILRIQQVVRGDSAAYFCASSPQGGVYEQYFGPGTRLTVT.

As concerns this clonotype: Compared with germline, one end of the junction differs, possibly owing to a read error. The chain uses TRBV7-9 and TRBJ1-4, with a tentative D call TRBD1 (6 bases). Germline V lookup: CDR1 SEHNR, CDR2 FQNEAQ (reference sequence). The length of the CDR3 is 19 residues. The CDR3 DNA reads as TGTGCCAGTAGCTCCACCTCGGCGACAGGAGCGGGGATGAGGGAAAAACGGTTTTTT. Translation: CASSSTSATGAGMREKRFF. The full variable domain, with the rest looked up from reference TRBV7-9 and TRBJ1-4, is DTGVSQNPRHKITKRGQNVTFRCDPISEHNRLYWYRQTLGQGPEFLTYFQNEAQLEKSRLLSDRFSAERPKGSFSTLEIQRTEQGDSAMYLCASSSTSATGAGMREKRFFGSGTQLSVL.

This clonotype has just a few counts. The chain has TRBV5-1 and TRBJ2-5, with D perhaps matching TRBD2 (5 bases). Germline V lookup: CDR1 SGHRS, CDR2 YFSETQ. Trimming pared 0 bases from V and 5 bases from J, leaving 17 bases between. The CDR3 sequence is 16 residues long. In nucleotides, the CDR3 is TGCGCCAGCAGCTTGGCAACGGACCACGGCGGGGAGACCCAGTACTTC. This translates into CASSLATDHGGETQYF. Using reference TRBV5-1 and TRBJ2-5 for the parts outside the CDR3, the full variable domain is KAGVTQTPRYLIKTRGQQVTLSCSPISGHRSVSWYQQTPGQGLQFLFEYFSETQRNKGNFPGRFSGRQFSNSRSEMNVSTLELGDSALYLCASSLATDHGGETQYFGPGTRLLVL.

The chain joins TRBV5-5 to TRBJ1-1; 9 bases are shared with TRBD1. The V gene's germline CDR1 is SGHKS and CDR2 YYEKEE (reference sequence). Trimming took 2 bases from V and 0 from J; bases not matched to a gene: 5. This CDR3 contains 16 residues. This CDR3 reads CASSFDRGGMNTEAFF. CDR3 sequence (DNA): TGTGCCAGCAGCTTCGACAGGGGGGGTATGAACACTGAAGCTTTCTTT.

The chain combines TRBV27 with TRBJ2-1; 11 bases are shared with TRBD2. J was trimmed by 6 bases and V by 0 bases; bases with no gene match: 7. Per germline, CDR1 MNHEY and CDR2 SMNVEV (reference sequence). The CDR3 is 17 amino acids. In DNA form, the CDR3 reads TGTGCCAGCAGTTTATCGCCGACTAGCGGGACCTTCAATGAGCAGTTCTTC. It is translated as CASSLSPTSGTFNEQFF.

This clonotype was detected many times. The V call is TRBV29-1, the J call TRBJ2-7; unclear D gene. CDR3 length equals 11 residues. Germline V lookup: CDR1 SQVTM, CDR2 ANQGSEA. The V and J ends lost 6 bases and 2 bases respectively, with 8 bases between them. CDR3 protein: CSVAGPYEQYF. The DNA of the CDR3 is TGCAGCGTAGCCGGGCCCTACGAGCAGTACTTC.